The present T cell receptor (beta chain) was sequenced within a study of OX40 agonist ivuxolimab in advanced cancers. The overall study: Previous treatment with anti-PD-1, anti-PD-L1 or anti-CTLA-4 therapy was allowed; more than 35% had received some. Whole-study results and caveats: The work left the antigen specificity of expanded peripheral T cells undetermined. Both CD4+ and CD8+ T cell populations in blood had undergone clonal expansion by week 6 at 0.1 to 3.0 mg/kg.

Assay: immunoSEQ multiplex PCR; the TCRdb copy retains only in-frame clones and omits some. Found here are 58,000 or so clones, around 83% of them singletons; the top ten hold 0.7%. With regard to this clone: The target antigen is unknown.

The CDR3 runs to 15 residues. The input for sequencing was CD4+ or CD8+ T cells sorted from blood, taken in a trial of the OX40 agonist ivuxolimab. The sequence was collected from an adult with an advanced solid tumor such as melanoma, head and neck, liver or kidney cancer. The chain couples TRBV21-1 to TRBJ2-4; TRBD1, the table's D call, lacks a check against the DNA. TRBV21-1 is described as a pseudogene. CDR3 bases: TGTGCCAGCCGACAGGGGCCGCGATTACGAAACATTCAGTACTTC. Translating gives CASRQGPRLRNIQYF.